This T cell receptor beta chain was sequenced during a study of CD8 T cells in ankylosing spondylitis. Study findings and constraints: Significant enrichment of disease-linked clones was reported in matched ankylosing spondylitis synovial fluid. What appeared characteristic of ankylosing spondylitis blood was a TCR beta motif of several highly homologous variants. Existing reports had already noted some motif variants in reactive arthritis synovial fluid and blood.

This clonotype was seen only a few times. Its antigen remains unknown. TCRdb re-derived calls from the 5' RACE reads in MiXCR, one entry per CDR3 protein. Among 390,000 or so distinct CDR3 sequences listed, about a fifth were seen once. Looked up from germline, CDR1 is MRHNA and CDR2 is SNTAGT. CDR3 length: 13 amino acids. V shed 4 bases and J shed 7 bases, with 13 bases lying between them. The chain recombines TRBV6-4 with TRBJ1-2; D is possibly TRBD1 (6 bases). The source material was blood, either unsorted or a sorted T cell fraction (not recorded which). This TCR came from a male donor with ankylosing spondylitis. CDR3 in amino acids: CASSAEQGFGYTF. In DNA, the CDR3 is TGTGCCAGCAGTGCAGAACAGGGTTTTGGCTACACCTTC.